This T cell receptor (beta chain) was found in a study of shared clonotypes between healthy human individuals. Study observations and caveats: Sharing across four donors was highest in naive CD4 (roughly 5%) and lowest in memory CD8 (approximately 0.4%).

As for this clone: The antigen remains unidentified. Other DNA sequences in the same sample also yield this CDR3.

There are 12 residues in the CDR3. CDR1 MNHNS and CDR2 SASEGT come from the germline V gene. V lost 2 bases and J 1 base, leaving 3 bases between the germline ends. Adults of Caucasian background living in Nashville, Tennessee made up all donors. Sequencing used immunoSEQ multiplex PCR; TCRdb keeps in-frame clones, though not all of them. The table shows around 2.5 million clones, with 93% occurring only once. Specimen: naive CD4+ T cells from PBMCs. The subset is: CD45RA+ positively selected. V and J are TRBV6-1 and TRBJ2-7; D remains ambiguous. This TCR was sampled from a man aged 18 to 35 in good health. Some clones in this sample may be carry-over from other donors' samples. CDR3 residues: CASSEWSYEQYF. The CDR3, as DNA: TGTGCCAGCAGTGAATGGTCCTACGAGCAGTACTTC.